The rows below give T cell receptor beta chains drawn from one sample of a study of blood T cells in healthy people across ages. TCRdb reprocessed the 5' RACE reads with MiXCR, giving one entry per CDR3 protein. The sample has some 1,800,000 distinct CDR3 sequences, roughly 43% seen once. Sequencing used blood. Receptor source: a human donor in good health. The CDR3 runs from the conserved cysteine through the conserved F or W. Fields, in order: D gene, V gene, clone size, J gene, CDR3 DNA, CDR3 protein. A D gene is named only where the DNA matches it firmly. Size values are once, few and many counts, or a class for expanded clones, and some rows have none.

.	TRBV4-2	.	TRBJ2-7	TGTGCCAGCAGCCAAGAACTCAGGGTATGGGGGGAGCAGTACTTC	CASSQELRVWGEQYF
.	TRBV11-2	.	TRBJ2-3	TGTGCCAGCAGCTTAGGATTTGCGGGGGCAAATACGCAGTATTTT	CASSLGFAGANTQYF
TRBD2	TRBV12-3/TRBV12-4	.	TRBJ2-1	TGTGCCAGCAGTTCCGGACTAGCGGGGTTACATGAGCAGTTCTTC	CASSSGLAGLHEQFF
.	TRBV2	.	TRBJ1-6	TGTGCCAGCATATTTCGGATGTCCGGAAATTCACCCCTCCACTTT	CASIFRMSGNSPLHF
.	TRBV10-3	.	TRBJ2-7	TGTGCCATCAGGACTCCGTCCTACGAGCAGTACTTC	CAIRTPSYEQYF
.	TRBV10-3	.	TRBJ2-7	TGTGCCATCAGTGAGTCTGGGGGGCAAGGCGAGCAGTACTTC	CAISESGGQGEQYF
.	TRBV7-8	.	TRBJ1-2	TGTGCCAGCAGCCGAACGGCAACAGGGCTTACTAACTATGGCTACACCTTC	CASSRTATGLTNYGYTF
TRBD2	TRBV6-5	few	TRBJ2-5	TGTGCCAGCAGTTACATGGGGCGGGGGGAAGAGACCCAGTACTTC	CASSYMGRGEETQYF
.	TRBV20-1	.	TRBJ2-1	TGCAGTGCTACTCTAGCGAGGACCTGCAATGAGCAGTTCTTC	CSATLARTCNEQFF
.	TRBV20-1	.	TRBJ2-7	TGCAGTGCTAGTAGGTCGGACAGATCCTACGAGCAGTACTTC	CSASRSDRSYEQYF
.	TRBV20-1	.	TRBJ2-5	TGCAGTGCTAGAGATCGCCTGGGACCAGAGACCCAGTACTTC	CSARDRLGPETQYF
.	TRBV12-3/TRBV12-4	few	TRBJ1-5	TGTGCCAGCAGTTACGGGCTACCCCATAGCAATCAGCCCCAGCATTTT	CASSYGLPHSNQPQHF
TRBD1	TRBV11-2	.	TRBJ1-2	TGTGCCAGCAGCTTAGTCAACCTAATTGGACAGGGGACCTATGGCTACACCTTC	CASSLVNLIGQGTYGYTF
.	TRBV28	.	TRBJ1-6	TGTGCCAGCAGTTTGTTTTTTGGCCTTCCAAATTCACCCCTCCACTTT	CASSLFFGLPNSPLHF
.	TRBV7-2	few	TRBJ2-7	TGTGCCAGCAGCTTATGGCCAGACAGCTCCTACGAGCAGTACTTC	CASSLWPDSSYEQYF
.	TRBV12-5	.	TRBJ2-4	TGTGCTAGTGGCACGGATGTGGAGACCCTGTACTTC	CASGTDVETLYF
.	TRBV7-2	.	TRBJ2-7	TGTGCCAGCAGCCTAGCTGGTGGGGGCTTCGACGAGCAGTACTTC	CASSLAGGGFDEQYF
.	TRBV28	many	TRBJ1-2	TGTGCCAGCAGTCTAAATAACTATGGCTACACCTTC	CASSLNNYGYTF
.	TRBV29-1	.	TRBJ1-2	TGCAGCGTTGAAGATCGATCGGACCTTAACTATGGCTACACCTTC	CSVEDRSDLNYGYTF
TRBD1	TRBV10-3	.	TRBJ1-2	TGTGCCATCAGTAGTACAGGGGGCCGGGGAGGCCACACCTTC	CAISSTGGRGGHTF
.	TRBV29-1	.	TRBJ2-2	TGCAGCGTTGAAGTGGGGGCGTACACCGGGGAGCTGTTTTTT	CSVEVGAYTGELFF
.	TRBV7-2	few	TRBJ1-2	TGTGCCAGCAGCTTAGAAGTCTGGGGGTCGGATGGCTACACCTTC	CASSLEVWGSDGYTF
TRBD1	TRBV5-1	few	TRBJ2-6	TGCGCCAGCAGCCAGAGTATGCGGACAGGGGGCTTTGGGGCCAACGTCCTGACTTTC	CASSQSMRTGGFGANVLTF
.	TRBV6-2/TRBV6-3	few	TRBJ2-7	TGTGCCAGCAGACCCGCGCGGGACGGGACCTACGAGCAGTACTTC	CASRPARDGTYEQYF
.	TRBV20-1	.	TRBJ1-6	TGCAGTGCTTATGACATCGGACTATCACCCCTCCACTTT	CSAYDIGLSPLHF
.	TRBV6-2/TRBV6-3	.	TRBJ2-1	TGTGCCAGCAGTTCAACAGGAGCCTACGAGCAGTTCTTC	CASSSTGAYEQFF
.	TRBV7-2	once	TRBJ2-7	TGTGCCAGCAGCTTATATGGGGGAGATTCCTACGAGCAGTACTTC	CASSLYGGDSYEQYF
.	TRBV4-2	.	TRBJ2-7	TGTGCCAGCAGCCAGGAGGGGGACAGTGAAGCCTACGAGCAGTACTTC	CASSQEGDSEAYEQYF
.	TRBV5-1	.	TRBJ1-1	TGCGCCAGCAGCTTGTTACAGCAGAACACTGAAGCTTTCTTT	CASSLLQQNTEAFF
TRBD1	TRBV29-1	few	TRBJ2-1	TGCAGCGTTTATTTGAGGGACAGTTCCTACGAGCAGTTCTTC	CSVYLRDSSYEQFF
.	TRBV6-5	few	TRBJ1-4	TGTGCCAGCAGACCCGGAGGGGGACGGGAGGGAGGAAAACTGTTTTTT	CASRPGGGREGGKLFF
TRBD1	TRBV7-9	.	TRBJ1-2	TGTGCCAGCAGCTTAGCCCTACGGACAGGGGACTATGGCTACACCTTC	CASSLALRTGDYGYTF
TRBD2	TRBV6-2/TRBV6-3	.	TRBJ2-2	TGTGCCAGCAGTTCCAACGGGGGGGCCGGCGGGGAGCTGTTTTTT	CASSSNGGAGGELFF
TRBD2	TRBV27	.	TRBJ2-3	TGTGCCAGCAGACCTTTAGGACTAGCGGACACAGATACGCAGTATTTT	CASRPLGLADTDTQYF
TRBD2	TRBV7-2	few	TRBJ2-7	TGTGCCAGCAGCTTAGGGCGTAGCGGGGGATTGGGTGAGCAGTACTTC	CASSLGRSGGLGEQYF
.	TRBV4-2	once	TRBJ2-3	TGTGCCAGCAGCCAAGATTGGGACCGCAGCATGAGCACAGATACGCAGTATTTT	CASSQDWDRSMSTDTQYF
TRBD2	TRBV4-3	few	TRBJ2-1	TGCGCCAGCAGCCCCACTAGCGGGTACTCCTACAATGAGCAGTTCTTC	CASSPTSGYSYNEQFF
.	TRBV24-1	.	TRBJ1-5	TGTGCCACCGCACACGGCAGACAGACCAATCAGCCCCAGCATTTT	CATAHGRQTNQPQHF
TRBD2	TRBV27	few	TRBJ2-1	TGTGCCAGCAGTTGGGGACTAGCTCCTTTGGGTGAGCAGTTCTTC	CASSWGLAPLGEQFF
TRBD1	TRBV9	.	TRBJ1-2	TGTGCCAGCCACCTAGGGGGCATTCCCACATCCCACTATGGCTACACCTTC	CASHLGGIPTSHYGYTF
TRBD2	TRBV29-1	.	TRBJ2-7	TGCAGCGTGGCTAGCGGAGACAATGAGCAGTACTTC	CSVASGDNEQYF
TRBD1	TRBV29-1	.	TRBJ1-2	TGCAGCACGGACAGGGGAGATGGCTATGGCTACACCTTC	CSTDRGDGYGYTF
.	TRBV29-1	few	TRBJ2-3	TGTAGCGTTGAAGATCAAGACAGGGAGGCAGATACGCAGTATTTT	CSVEDQDREADTQYF
TRBD2	TRBV7-2	many	TRBJ2-1	TGTGCCAGCAGCTTAAGCGGGGGGACCTACAATGAGCAGTTCTTC	CASSLSGGTYNEQFF
TRBD2	TRBV25-1	.	TRBJ2-7	TGTGCCAGCAGTGAATTCTTTCGGGGGGACGAGCAGTACTTC	CASSEFFRGDEQYF
.	TRBV20-1	.	TRBJ1-2	TGCAGTGCCACACAGGGAGACGGCTACACCTTC	CSATQGDGYTF
TRBD2	TRBV6-1	.	TRBJ2-3	TGTGCCAGCAGTGGACTAGCGGGGGGGATGGATACGCAGTATTTT	CASSGLAGGMDTQYF
TRBD1	TRBV24-1	.	TRBJ2-1	TGTGCCACCAATGACACCGGGACAGGGATGAATGAGCAGTTCTTC	CATNDTGTGMNEQFF
.	TRBV15	few	TRBJ2-7	TGTGCCACCAGCAGTGACGAACGGGGGGCTTACGAGCAGTACTTC	CATSSDERGAYEQYF
.	TRBV4-1	.	TRBJ2-5	TGCGCCAGCAGCCATCGGGCCACTTCGGAGACCCAGTACTTC	CASSHRATSETQYF
.	TRBV5-1	.	TRBJ1-6	TGCGCCAGCAGCCACGACAGCTCATTCCGAGTCGCGACAAATTCACCCCTCCACTTT	CASSHDSSFRVATNSPLHF
.	TRBV12-3/TRBV12-4	.	TRBJ1-2	TGTGCCAGCAGTCCCCGCGCGGGGACGAACTATGGCTACACCTTC	CASSPRAGTNYGYTF
.	TRBV12-3/TRBV12-4	.	TRBJ2-5	TGTGCCAGCAGTCGCGACATTTCCACTACCTTGGGGGGCGAAGAGACCCAGTACTTC	CASSRDISTTLGGEETQYF
.	TRBV2	.	TRBJ2-1	TGTGCCAGCAGTGGAGCAAGTGAGCAGTTCTTC	CASSGASEQFF
.	TRBV10-3	few	TRBJ2-7	TGTGCCACTAAGGTTTCAGGGAACGAGCAGTACTTC	CATKVSGNEQYF
.	TRBV7-2	few	TRBJ2-1	TGTGCCAGCAGCTTAGCGATACTAGCCCCGAATGAGCAGTTCTTC	CASSLAILAPNEQFF